This is a list of T cell receptor beta chains from one sample in a study of blood T cell repertoires in COVID-19. Profiled with immunoSEQ multiplex PCR; TCRdb holds only in-frame clones, not every one. This table holds over 120,000 clones, approximately 86% found once. Input material: peripheral blood. The source of these receptors is a man between 70 and 80 years old with acute or convalescent COVID-19. CDR3s include the opening cysteine and the closing phenylalanine or tryptophan. The order of the fields is clone size, J gene, D gene, V gene, CDR3 protein, CDR3 DNA. The D gene is left open where the match is weak. Clone size is stated in some rows and not others, as once, few, many or a class when expanded.

NA,TRBJ2-5,NA,TRBV5-1,CASRGRTAQETQYF,TGCGCCAGCAGGGGCCGGACAGCTCAAGAGACCCAGTACTTC
NA,TRBJ2-5,TRBD2,TRBV5-1,CASSFSGDQETQYF,TGCGCCAGCAGCTTCAGCGGGGACCAAGAGACCCAGTACTTC
NA,TRBJ2-5,NA,TRBV5-4,CASSLGTRQETQYF,TGTGCCAGCAGCTTGGGAACTAGGCAAGAGACCCAGTACTTC
NA,TRBJ2-3,TRBD2,TRBV27,CASSSVPYSGARVRGGQYF,TGTGCCAGCAGTTCCGTACCTTACAGCGGGGCGCGCGTTCGGGGTGGGCAGTATTTT
NA,TRBJ2-2,TRBD2,TRBV5-1,CASSGGLAGNTGELFF,TGCGCCAGCAGCGGGGGACTAGCGGGGAACACCGGGGAGCTGTTTTTT
NA,TRBJ2-5,NA,TRBV27,CASSLSSRGQETQYF,TGTGCCAGCAGTTTATCCTCCAGGGGACAAGAGACCCAGTACTTC
few,TRBJ1-4,TRBD1,TRBV6-5,CASRNGQGPNEKLFF,TGTGCCAGCAGGAACGGACAGGGGCCTAATGAAAAACTGTTTTTT
NA,TRBJ1-5,NA,TRBV12-5,CASGPDGQGQPQHF,TGTGCTAGTGGCCCCGACGGGCAGGGTCAGCCCCAGCATTTT
NA,TRBJ1-1,TRBD1,TRBV18,CASSPRRGLGTEAFF,TGTGCCAGCTCACCACGCAGGGGGCTCGGGACTGAAGCTTTCTTT
NA,TRBJ2-7,NA,TRBV7-9,CASSLWSARVSSYEQYF,TGTGCCAGCAGCTTGTGGTCGGCCAGGGTTTCCTCCTACGAGCAGTACTTC
NA,TRBJ2-1,TRBD1,TRBV29-1,CSVERTGPHNEQFF,TGCAGCGTTGAGAGGACAGGGCCCCACAATGAGCAGTTCTTC
NA,TRBJ2-7,TRBD1,TRBV27,CASSFPGQGYEQYF,TGTGCCAGCAGTTTCCCGGGACAGGGCTACGAGCAGTACTTC
NA,TRBJ1-1,NA,TRBV3-1/TRBV3-2,CASSLREGNTEAFF,TGTGCCAGCAGCTTGCGAGAGGGGAACACTGAAGCTTTCTTT
NA,TRBJ1-2,NA,TRBV5-1,CASSLDGGYGYTF,TGCGCCAGCAGCTTGGACGGAGGCTATGGCTACACCTTC
NA,TRBJ1-1,NA,TRBV7-8,CASSLVVNTEAFF,TGTGCCAGCAGCTTGGTAGTTAACACTGAAGCTTTCTTT
NA,TRBJ2-2,NA,TRBV7-6,CASSLWASEGNGELFF,TGTGCCAGCAGCTTATGGGCTAGCGAGGGGAACGGGGAGCTGTTTTTT
NA,TRBJ1-2,NA,TRBV12-5,CASGQGWGYTF,TGTGCTAGTGGACAGGGATGGGGCTACACCTTC
NA,TRBJ2-3,NA,TRBV19,CASSLGGGGLSTDTQYF,TGTGCCAGTAGCCTTGGGGGGGGCGGTCTTAGCACAGATACGCAGTATTTT
NA,TRBJ2-6,NA,TRBV7-9,CASSPYSSGANVLTF,TGTGCCAGCAGCCCCTACAGTTCTGGGGCCAACGTCCTGACTTTC
NA,TRBJ2-5,TRBD2,TRBV7-7,CASSPIAGGPETQYF,TGTGCCAGCAGCCCAATAGCGGGGGGGCCGGAGACCCAGTACTTC
NA,TRBJ2-7,NA,TRBV5-4,CASSRREVPAYEQYF,TGTGCCAGCAGCCGAAGGGAGGTACCCGCCTACGAGCAGTACTTC
NA,TRBJ1-2,TRBD1,TRBV6-5,CASSYQGQGLVGYTF,TGTGCCAGCAGTTACCAGGGACAGGGGCTGGTTGGCTACACCTTC
NA,TRBJ1-1,NA,TRBV7-2,CASSLASGETEAFF,TGTGCCAGCAGCTTAGCGTCGGGGGAGACTGAAGCTTTCTTT
once,TRBJ1-6,NA,TRBV18,CASSPQRQGGSSPLHF,TGTGCCAGCTCACCTCAGCGGCAGGGAGGGAGTTCACCCCTCCACTTT
NA,TRBJ2-3,TRBD2,TRBV5-6,CASSALLAGVDTQYF,TGTGCCAGCAGCGCTCTACTAGCGGGGGTGGATACGCAGTATTTT
NA,TRBJ2-5,TRBD1,TRBV9,CASSRMDRSAETQYF,TGTGCCAGCAGTCGAATGGACAGGTCCGCGGAGACCCAGTACTTC
NA,TRBJ1-2,NA,TRBV6-6,CASSPYPQGVMERGYTF,TGTGCCAGCAGTCCCTACCCCCAGGGTGTTATGGAGCGTGGCTACACCTTC
NA,TRBJ1-2,TRBD1,TRBV19,CASSQTGGYYGYTF,TGTGCCAGTAGTCAGACAGGGGGTTACTATGGCTACACCTTC
NA,TRBJ2-6,NA,TRBV5-1,CASSLEIGSGANVLTF,TGCGCCAGCAGCTTAGAGATCGGCTCTGGGGCCAACGTCCTGACTTTC
NA,TRBJ1-1,TRBD1,TRBV6-6,CASSGRTGGRTEAFF,TGTGCCAGCAGTGGACGGACAGGGGGGAGAACTGAAGCTTTCTTT
NA,TRBJ1-6,TRBD1,TRBV5-1,CASSLRGTGTGPNSPLHF,TGCGCCAGCAGCTTGAGGGGGACCGGGACAGGGCCGAACTCACCCCTCCACTTT
NA,TRBJ2-3,TRBD2,TRBV4-1,CASSLSGRGKSDTQYF,TGCGCCAGCAGCCTCTCGGGGCGGGGGAAATCGGATACGCAGTATTTT
few,TRBJ1-6,NA,TRBV6-5,CASSYPVAEFNSPLHF,TGTGCCAGCAGTTACCCCGTCGCGGAGTTTAATTCACCCCTCCACTTT